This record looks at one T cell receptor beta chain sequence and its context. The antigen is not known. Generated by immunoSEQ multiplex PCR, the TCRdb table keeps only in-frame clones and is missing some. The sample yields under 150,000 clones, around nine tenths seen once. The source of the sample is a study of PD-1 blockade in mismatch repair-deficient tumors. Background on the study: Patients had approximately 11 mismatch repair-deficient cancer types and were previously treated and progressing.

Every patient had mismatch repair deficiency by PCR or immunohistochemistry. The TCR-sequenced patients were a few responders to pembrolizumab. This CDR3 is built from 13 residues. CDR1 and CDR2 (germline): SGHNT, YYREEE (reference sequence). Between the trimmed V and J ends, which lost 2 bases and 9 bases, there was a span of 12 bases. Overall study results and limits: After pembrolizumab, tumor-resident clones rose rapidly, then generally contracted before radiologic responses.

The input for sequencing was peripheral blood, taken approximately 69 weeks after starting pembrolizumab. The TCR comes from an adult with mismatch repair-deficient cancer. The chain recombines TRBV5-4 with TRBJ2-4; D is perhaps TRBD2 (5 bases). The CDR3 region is CASSFFIEGIQYF. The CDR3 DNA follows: TGTGCCAGCAGCTTCTTTATCGAGGGCATTCAGTACTTC.